The 9 T cell receptor beta chains given below trace back to one sample, sequenced in a study of OX40 agonist ivuxolimab in advanced cancers. Some clones are missing from TCRdb's copy, which holds only in-frame ones; the method was immunoSEQ multiplex PCR. The top ten hold roughly 1% of the sample, which has some 70,000 clones, approximately 89% seen once. The source was CD4+ or CD8+ T cells sorted from blood, collected in a trial of the OX40 agonist ivuxolimab. These receptors came from an adult with an advanced solid tumor such as melanoma, head and neck, liver or kidney cancer.

The rearrangement uses TRBV6-6 and TRBJ2-4, with D possibly TRBD2 on 7 matching bases. The CDR3 spans 15 residues. Germline V gene data show CDR1 as MNHNY and CDR2 as SVGAGI (reference sequence). V dropped 10 bases and J dropped 7 bases, with 23 bases sitting between them. The CDR3 DNA is TGTGCCACCAACGCCCGGGGGGCGACGGGGAACATTCAGTACTTC. As protein: CATNARGATGNIQYF.

Here the CDR3 reads CASRIGSNQPQHF. The CDR3 bases are TGCGCCAGCAGGATAGGCAGCAATCAGCCCCAGCATTTT. V and J are TRBV5-1 and TRBJ1-5, with unresolved D. Trimming removed 5 bases from V and 1 base from J, with 7 bases in between. The CDR3 totals 13 residues. The V gene's germline CDR1 is SGHRS and CDR2 YFSETQ.

This sequence joins TRBV19 and TRBJ1-4, with 7 bases that match TRBD1. Trimming at V came to 7 bases and at J to 5 bases, leaving 4 bases not matched to a gene. The CDR3 loop spans 13 amino acids. Germline V gene sequence: CDR1 LNHDA, CDR2 SQIVND (reference sequence). The CDR3 DNA sequence: TGTGCCAGTAATGACAGGGCGAATGAAAAACTGTTTTTT. Protein sequence: CASNDRANEKLFF.

The V gene is TRBV11-2, the J gene TRBJ1-3, with D hard to call. V was trimmed by 8 bases and J by 4 bases, leaving 6 bases between them. The CDR3 length is 11 residues. The germline gives CDR1 SGHAT, CDR2 FQNNGV. The CDR3 protein is CASRFGNTIYF. Here the CDR3 DNA reads TGTGCCAGCCGTTTCGGAAACACCATATATTTT.

CDR3 coding DNA: TGTGCCAGCAGCTTCAGGGTTTGGGGGGAGACCCAGTACTTC. The encoded protein is CASSFRVWGETQYF. The gene calls are TRBV13 and TRBJ2-5; D tentatively reads TRBD1 or TRBD2 (5 bases each). Germline V gene sequence: CDR1 PRHDT, CDR2 FYEKMQ (reference sequence). V was trimmed by 3 bases and J by 5 bases, leaving 13 bases between them. This CDR3 has 14 residues.

V gene TRBV10-1 combines with J gene TRBJ1-6, with D possibly being TRBD1 (6 bases). Germline CDR1 and CDR2: WNHNN and SYGVQD (reference sequence). V gave up 3 bases and J gave up 10 bases, with 13 bases separating them. This CDR3 contains 14 residues. DNA of the CDR3: TGCGCCAGCAGTGAAAGGCAGGGGTTATCACCCCTCCACTTT. Translated, it gives CASSERQGLSPLHF.

The J gene is TRBJ1-1, the V gene TRBV5-5; the D is unclear. Germline lookup yields CDR1 SGHKS and CDR2 YYEKEE (reference sequence). V gave up 0 bases and J gave up 1 base, with 7 bases separating them. The CDR3 length is 14 residues. The chain's CDR3 is CASSLVRSNTEAFF. The CDR3 DNA follows: TGTGCCAGCAGCTTGGTTCGGTCGAACACTGAAGCTTTCTTT. The entire variable domain, with the rest obtained from reference TRBV5-5 and TRBJ1-1, is as follows: DAGVTQSPTHLIKTRGQQVTLRCSPISGHKSVSWYQQVLGQGPQFIFQYYEKEERGRGNFPDRFSARQFPNYSSELNVNALLLGDSALYLCASSLVRSNTEAFFGQGTRLTVV.

The chain joins TRBV2 to TRBJ2-2; perhaps TRBD1 as D (5 bases). Germline-derived CDR1 and CDR2 are SNHLY and FYNNEI. The CDR3 is made up of 17 amino acids. The germline V and J ends were trimmed by 0 bases and 4 bases, with 15 bases remaining between them. CDR3 protein: CASSEAGHPGGTGELFF. The CDR3 region has the DNA TGTGCCAGCAGTGAAGCTGGACATCCGGGCGGCACCGGGGAGCTGTTTTTT.

The rearrangement links TRBV11-1 to TRBJ2-3, with 12 nucleotides matching TRBD2. This CDR3 region has 18 residues. The V segment lost 4 bases and the J segment 1 base; nucleotides outside the gene matches: 9. The germline CDR1 and CDR2 sequences are SGHAT and FQDESV (reference sequence). The CDR3 coding sequence is TGTGCCAGCAGCTCCTCGTCGTCTAGCGGGGGGGGCACAGATACGCAGTATTTT. This encodes CASSSSSSSGGGTDTQYF.